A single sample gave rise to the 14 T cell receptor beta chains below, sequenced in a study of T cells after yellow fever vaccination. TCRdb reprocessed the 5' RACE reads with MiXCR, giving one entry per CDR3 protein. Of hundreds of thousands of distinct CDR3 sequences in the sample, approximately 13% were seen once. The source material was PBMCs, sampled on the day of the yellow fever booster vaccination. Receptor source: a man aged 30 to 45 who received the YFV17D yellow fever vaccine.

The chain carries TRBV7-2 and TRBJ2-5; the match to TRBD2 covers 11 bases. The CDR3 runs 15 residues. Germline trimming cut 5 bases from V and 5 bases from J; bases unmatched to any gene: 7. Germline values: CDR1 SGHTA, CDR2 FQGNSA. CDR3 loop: CASSPVAGGGETQYF. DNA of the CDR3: TGTGCCAGCAGCCCAGTAGCGGGAGGGGGGGAGACCCAGTACTTC. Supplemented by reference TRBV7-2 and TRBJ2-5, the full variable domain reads GAGVSQSPSNKVTEKGKDVELRCDPISGHTALYWYRQSLGQGLEFLIYFQGNSAPDKSGLPSDRFSAERTGGSVSTLTIQRTQQEDSAVYLCASSPVAGGGETQYFGPGTRLLVL.

CDR3 amino acids: CASSTDYQETQYF. DNA of the CDR3: TGTGCCAGCAGCACCGACTACCAAGAGACCCAGTACTTC. The chain employs TRBV7-2 and TRBJ2-5; D unresolved. Trimming took 5 bases from V and 0 from J, leaving 7 bases between them. The CDR3 is made up of 13 amino acids. Germline CDR1 is SGHTA and CDR2 is FQGNSA.

The CDR3 spells CSARPSSRGYNEQFF. CDR3 DNA sequence: TGCAGTGCTAGACCTTCTAGTAGAGGCTACAATGAGCAGTTCTTC. This chain uses TRBV20-1 with TRBJ2-1, with D unclear. Germline V gene lookup returns CDR1 DFQATT and CDR2 SNEGSKA (reference sequence). The CDR3 is made up of 15 amino acids. V gave up 2 bases and J gave up 3 bases, with 14 bases separating them.

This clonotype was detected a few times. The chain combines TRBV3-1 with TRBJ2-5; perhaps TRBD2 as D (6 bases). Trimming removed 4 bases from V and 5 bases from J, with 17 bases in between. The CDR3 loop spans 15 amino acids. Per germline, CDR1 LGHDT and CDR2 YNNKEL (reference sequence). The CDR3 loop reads CASSRGMAGTETQYF. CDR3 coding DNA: TGTGCCAGCAGCCGAGGGATGGCAGGGACTGAGACCCAGTACTTC.

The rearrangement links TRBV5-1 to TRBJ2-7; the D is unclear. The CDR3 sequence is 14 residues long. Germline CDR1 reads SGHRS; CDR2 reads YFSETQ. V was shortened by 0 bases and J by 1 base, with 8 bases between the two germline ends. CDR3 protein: CASSLDKGSYEQYF. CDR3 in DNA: TGCGCCAGCAGCTTGGATAAAGGGTCCTACGAGCAGTACTTC.

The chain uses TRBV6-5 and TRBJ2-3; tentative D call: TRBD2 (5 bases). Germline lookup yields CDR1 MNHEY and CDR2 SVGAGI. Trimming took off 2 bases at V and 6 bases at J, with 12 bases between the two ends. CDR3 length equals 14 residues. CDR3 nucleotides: TGTGCCAGCAGTTACGAGCGGAATTACGATACGCAGTATTTT. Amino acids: CASSYERNYDTQYF.

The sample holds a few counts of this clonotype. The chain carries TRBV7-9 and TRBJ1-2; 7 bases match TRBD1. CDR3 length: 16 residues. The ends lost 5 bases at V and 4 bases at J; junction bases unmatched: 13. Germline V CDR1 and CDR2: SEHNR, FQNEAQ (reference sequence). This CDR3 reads CASSADSGTARYGYTF. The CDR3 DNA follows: TGTGCCAGCAGCGCGGATTCCGGGACAGCACGCTATGGCTACACCTTC.

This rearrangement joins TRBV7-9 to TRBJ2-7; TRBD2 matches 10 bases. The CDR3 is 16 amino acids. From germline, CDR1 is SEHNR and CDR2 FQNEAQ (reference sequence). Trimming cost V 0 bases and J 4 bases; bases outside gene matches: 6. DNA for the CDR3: TGTGCCAGCAGCTTAGCGGCTAGCGGGGGCAAGTACGAGCAGTACTTC. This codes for CASSLAASGGKYEQYF.

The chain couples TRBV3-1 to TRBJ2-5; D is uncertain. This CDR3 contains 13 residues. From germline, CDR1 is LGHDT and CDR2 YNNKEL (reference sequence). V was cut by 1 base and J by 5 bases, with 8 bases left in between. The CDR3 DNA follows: TGTGCCAGCAGCCAAGGGCACTTGGAGACCCAGTACTTC. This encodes CASSQGHLETQYF.

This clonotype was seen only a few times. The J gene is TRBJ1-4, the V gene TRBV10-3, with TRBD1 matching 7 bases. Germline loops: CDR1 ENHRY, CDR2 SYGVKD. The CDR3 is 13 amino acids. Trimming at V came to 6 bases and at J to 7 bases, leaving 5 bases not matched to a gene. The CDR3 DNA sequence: TGTGCCATCAGAGAACAGGGGAGTGAAAAACTGTTTTTT. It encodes CAIREQGSEKLFF.

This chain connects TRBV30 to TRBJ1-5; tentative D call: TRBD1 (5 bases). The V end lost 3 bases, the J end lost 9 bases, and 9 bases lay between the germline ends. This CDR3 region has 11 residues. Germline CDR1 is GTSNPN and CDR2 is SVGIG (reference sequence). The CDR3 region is CAWRGLGPQHF. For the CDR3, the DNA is TGTGCCTGGAGGGGGCTAGGGCCCCAGCATTTT.

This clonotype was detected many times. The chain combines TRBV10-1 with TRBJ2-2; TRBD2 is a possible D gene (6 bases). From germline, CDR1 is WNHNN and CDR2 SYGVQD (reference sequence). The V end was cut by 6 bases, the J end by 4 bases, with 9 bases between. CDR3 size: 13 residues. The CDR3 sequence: CASSRDFTGELFF. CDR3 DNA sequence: TGCGCCAGCAGCCGGGACTTCACCGGGGAGCTGTTTTTT.

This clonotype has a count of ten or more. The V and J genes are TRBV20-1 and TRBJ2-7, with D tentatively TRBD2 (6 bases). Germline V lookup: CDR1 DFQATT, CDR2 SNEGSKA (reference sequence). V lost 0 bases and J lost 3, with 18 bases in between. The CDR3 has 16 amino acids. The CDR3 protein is CSARDGEAGPVYEQYF. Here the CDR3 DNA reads TGCAGTGCTAGAGATGGGGAGGCAGGACCGGTCTACGAGCAGTACTTC.

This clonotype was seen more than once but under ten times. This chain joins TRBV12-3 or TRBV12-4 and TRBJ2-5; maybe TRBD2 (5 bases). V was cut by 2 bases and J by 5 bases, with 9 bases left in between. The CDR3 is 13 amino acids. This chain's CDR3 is CASSLFERETQYF. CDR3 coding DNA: TGTGCCAGCAGTTTATTTGAGCGGGAGACCCAGTACTTC.